This paragraph covers one TCR beta chain sequence. The data derive from a study of blood T cell repertoires in COVID-19. Across the study: Some COVID-19 samples were acute and others convalescent; all came from the United States, Italy and Spain.

The V segment lost 5 bases and the J segment 0 bases; nucleotides outside the gene matches: 7. Germline CDR1 and CDR2: SGHVS and FNYEAQ. This CDR3 contains 17 residues. Produced via immunoSEQ multiplex PCR; TCRdb's table is partial and in-frame only. The table lists tens of thousands of clones, 65% to 90% of them singletons. This sequence originates from a woman aged 80 or over with active or convalescent COVID-19. Specimen: peripheral blood. This chain connects TRBV7-6 to TRBJ2-6; the match to TRBD1 covers 7 bases. For the CDR3, the DNA is TGTGCCAGCAGCAACCGACAGGGTCTCTCTGGGGCCAACGTCCTGACTTTC. This sequence encodes CASSNRQGLSGANVLTF. The full variable domain, in which reference TRBV7-6 and TRBJ2-6 provide the parts outside the CDR3, is GAGVSQSPRYKVTKRGQDVALRCDPISGHVSLYWYRQALGQGPEFLTYFNYEAQQDKSGLPNDRFSAERPEGSISTLTIQRTEQRDSAMYRCASSNRQGLSGANVLTFGAGSRLTVL.